The T cell receptor beta chain described here comes from a study of post-analysis software for immune sequencing data. Study context: Disease courses included relapsing-remitting, secondary progressive and progressive-relapsing multiple sclerosis.

Whole-study findings and limits: About five TRBV segments were more frequent in patients than controls; TRBV5-6, TRBV5-1 and TRBV20-1 belonged to this group. Among multiple sclerosis patients, normalized Chao1 diversity was significantly below that of controls. Clustering by F measure revealed strong co-clustering among samples prepared together in one batch.

CDR1 is SGHVS, CDR2 FNYEAQ, per germline. This CDR3 contains 14 residues. V lost 3 bases, J lost 7 bases, and 3 bases stayed unmatched. Turning to this clonotype: Its matching antigen is unknown.

Every TCR beta cDNA library bore unique molecular identifiers. T cells numbering about 0.95 to 10 million gave rise to roughly 550,000 cDNA molecules. TCRdb redid the calling of the PCR reads with MiXCR, one entry per CDR3 protein. The sample comprises approximately 690,000 distinct CDR3 sequences, over 45% of which are singletons, and around 10% rests with the top ten. Sequenced: blood. This clonotype originated in a girl aged 2 to 10 with multiple sclerosis. The gene calls are TRBV7-6 and TRBJ2-4; TRBD1 aligns across 10 bases. The CDR3 DNA is TGTGCCAGCAGCTTCGGGACAGGGGACAACATTCAGTACTTC. It yields the protein CASSFGTGDNIQYF.